The 10 T cell receptor beta chains reported below all come from one sample, sequenced in a study of type 1 regulatory T cells. No antigen has been assigned to these receptors. TCRdb processed the reads anew with MiXCR; each CDR3 protein has one entry. Among 60,000 to 80,000 distinct CDR3 sequences listed, 55% to 80% were seen once. Sequenced sample: cultured T cells, either the whole culture or a sorted T cell fraction (not recorded which). Subset here: Tr1-enriched cell product generated in vitro against host alloantigens. Every receptor here comes from a human donor in good health.

This clonotype was counted only a few times. V and J are TRBV2 and TRBJ1-5; D possibly corresponds to TRBD1 (5 bases). The V end lost 7 bases, the J end lost 2 bases, and 9 bases lay between the germline ends. There are 13 residues in the CDR3. Looked up from germline, CDR1 is SNHLY and CDR2 is FYNNEI. The CDR3: CASTQGGNQPQHF. The CDR3 nucleotides read TGTGCCAGCACCCAGGGTGGCAATCAGCCCCAGCATTTT.

V usage is TRBV20-1 and J usage is TRBJ2-3; no reliable D call. This CDR3 region has 15 residues. The V and J ends lost 5 bases and 6 bases respectively, with 21 bases between them. Germline CDR1 DFQATT, CDR2 SNEGSKA (reference sequence). The CDR3 DNA reads as TGCAGTGCTCCGATGGTTCAGACCCTCATGGATACGCAGTATTTT. This codes for CSAPMVQTLMDTQYF.

This clonotype has only a few counts. The CDR3, as DNA: TGCAGTGCTAGAGGCCCTAGCGGGAGGGCCGAGACCCAGTACTTC. It yields the protein CSARGPSGRAETQYF. The rearrangement uses TRBV20-1 and TRBJ2-5, with 12 bases lining up with TRBD2. The CDR3 runs 15 residues. Germline CDR1 DFQATT, CDR2 SNEGSKA (reference sequence). V shed 1 base and J 5 bases; nucleotides not matched to a gene: 5.

V is TRBV24-1 and J is TRBJ2-5, with D unresolved. This CDR3 is 12 amino acids long. Germline V gene sequence: CDR1 KGHDR, CDR2 SFDVKD. V was pared by 3 bases and J by 5 bases, with 6 bases between. CDR3 protein: CATSDPTETQYF. The CDR3 region has the DNA TGTGCCACCAGTGATCCCACGGAGACCCAGTACTTC.

The rearrangement uses TRBV24-1 and TRBJ2-7; 11 bases align to TRBD1. CDR1 is KGHDR, CDR2 SFDVKD, per germline. CDR3 size: 16 residues. V dropped 2 bases and J dropped 7; count of bases not matched to a gene: 9. The CDR3 is CATSDSGQGGDNEQYF. As DNA, the CDR3 is TGTGCCACCAGTGATTCGGGACAGGGGGGCGATAATGAGCAGTACTTC.

The J gene is TRBJ1-1, the V gene TRBV20-1, with D perhaps matching TRBD1 (6 bases). This CDR3 spans 14 amino acids. Germline CDR1 DFQATT, CDR2 SNEGSKA (reference sequence). V lost 0 bases to trimming and J lost 5 bases, with 13 bases between them. CDR3 amino acids: CSARDPQGTTEAFF. CDR3 nucleotide sequence: TGCAGTGCTAGAGATCCGCAGGGGACGACTGAAGCTTTCTTT.

The V and J genes are TRBV18 and TRBJ2-7; 9 bases agree with TRBD1. Unmatched junction bases numbered 6, after V lost 0 bases and J lost 6 bases. From germline, CDR1 is KGHSH and CDR2 LQKENI. The CDR3 loop spans 15 amino acids. The CDR3 bases are TGTGCCAGCTCACCACCGTGGGACAGGGTCTCCGAGCAGTACTTC. It specifies CASSPPWDRVSEQYF.

This clonotype was found a few times. The chain combines TRBV18 with TRBJ2-3; 10 bases agree with TRBD2. Trimming cost V 1 base and J 0 bases; bases outside gene matches: 4. From germline, CDR1 is KGHSH and CDR2 LQKENI. The CDR3 length is 17 residues. The CDR3 region has the DNA TGTGCCAGCTCACCACTACAGCGGGAGGGGAGCACAGATACGCAGTATTTT. Translation: CASSPLQREGSTDTQYF.

J is TRBJ1-5 and V is TRBV4-3; the D is unclear. V was clipped by 0 bases and J by 5 bases, with 17 bases between them. The V gene's germline CDR1 is LGHNA and CDR2 YSLEER. CDR3 length equals 17 residues. CDR3 nucleotides: TGCGCCAGCAGCCAAGATTTTTCGCAAGCAACTCATCAGCCCCAGCATTTT. Translation gives CASSQDFSQATHQPQHF.

Note on this clonotype: A read error is possible here, since a much larger clone lies one base away. The chain joins TRBV5-1 to TRBJ2-3; 11 positions match TRBD2. This CDR3 contains 14 residues. Germline lookup yields CDR1 SGHRS and CDR2 YFSETQ. The CDR3 sequence is CVSSLGLAADTQYF. The CDR3 DNA follows: TGCGTCAGCAGCTTGGGACTAGCGGCAGATACGCAGTATTTT.